The present entry profiles one TCR beta chain with its context. Its antigen is still unknown. Time point denoted: persistent/refractory GD, antithyroid drugs over 5 years with positive TRAb. After RNA was extracted from PBMCs, the TCR library was made from it. Per American Thyroid Association guidelines, Graves' disease was diagnosed. Patients came from an endocrinology department in Xi'an, China. This record comes from a study of regulatory T cells in long-lasting Graves disease. Findings of the study overall: Comparison showed that persistent patients shared more public clonotypes (roughly 2,700) than new patients (roughly 970).

For TCR beta, libraries came from iRepertoire HTBI primers and Arm-PCR of CDR3 regions. As processed by the authors: The identification of approximately 62 TRBV and roughly 14 TRBJ segments was made across samples. One entry per CDR3 protein results from TCRdb running MiXCR on the multiplex PCR reads. TCRdb assigned the V and J calls; the authors' analysis was not used. This table holds almost 350,000 distinct CDR3 sequences, less than 20% found once. This CDR3 has 12 amino acids. CDR1 and CDR2 (germline): GTSNPN, SVGIG (reference sequence). Trimming cost V 2 bases and J 5 bases, with 10 bases left between them.

The sequence came from a female donor with Graves disease. Sequenced here: peripheral blood mononuclear cells (PBMCs), sampled when the disease was refractory, from a patient treated with antithyroid drugs. V gene TRBV30 combines with J gene TRBJ2-7; D remains unclear. CDR3 sequence reads: CAWSNYLNEQYF. The CDR3 DNA sequence: TGTGCCTGGAGTAACTACCTGAACGAGCAGTACTTC.